Below are 14 T cell receptor beta chains sequenced from a single sample in a study of blood T cells in healthy people across ages. Using a J-beta primer mix together with a sample-barcoded 5' primer, a second PCR was run for about 6 to 11 cycles. TCRdb redid the calling of the 5' RACE reads with MiXCR, one entry per CDR3 protein. Seen here are 730,000 or so distinct CDR3 sequences, around two fifths observed once, and the top ten hold around 30%. The sample taken for sequencing was blood. The receptor set was obtained from a man older than 75 in good health.

This clonotype was seen many times. J is TRBJ2-7 and V is TRBV25-1; perhaps TRBD1 as D (6 bases). The CDR3 totals 15 residues. Trimming pared 4 bases from V and 0 bases from J, leaving 13 bases between. Germline V gene sequence: CDR1 MGHDK, CDR2 SYGVNS. The CDR3 here is CASSGGHLLSYEQYF. The CDR3 DNA reads as TGTGCCAGCAGTGGGGGACACCTTCTCTCCTACGAGCAGTACTTC.

This clonotype has more than one count but fewer than ten. J is TRBJ1-5 and V is TRBV12-3 or TRBV12-4, with a weak D call TRBD1 (5 bases). The CDR3 length is 14 residues. V was trimmed by 3 bases and J by 4 bases, leaving 10 bases between them. CDR3 residues: CASSFQGINQPQHF. CDR3 bases: TGTGCCAGCAGTTTTCAGGGTATTAATCAGCCCCAGCATTTT.

The table lists this clonotype with a few counts. The chain has TRBV7-6 and TRBJ1-4; D is perhaps TRBD1 (5 bases). Per the germline V gene, CDR1 is SGHVS and CDR2 is FNYEAQ. Trimming shortened V by 2 bases and J by 5 bases, and 12 bases separated the two germline ends. This CDR3 is 15 amino acids long. The CDR3 coding sequence is TGTGCCAGCAGCTTAAACCGGGGCCAAAATGAAAAACTGTTTTTT. Its protein is CASSLNRGQNEKLFF.

This sequence joins TRBV20-1 and TRBJ2-5; D remains ambiguous. Trimming took off 3 bases at V and 4 bases at J, with 18 bases between the two ends. This CDR3 contains 15 residues. Germline V gene lookup returns CDR1 DFQATT and CDR2 SNEGSKA (reference sequence). CDR3: CSARAAVTARETQYF. CDR3 DNA: TGCAGTGCTAGGGCCGCTGTAACAGCCCGAGAGACCCAGTACTTC.

The CDR3 coding sequence is TGTGCCAGCAGCTTAGACGCGGTCCAAGAGACCCAGTACTTC. As protein: CASSLDAVQETQYF. The rearrangement joins TRBV7-2 to TRBJ2-5; D is ambiguous. From germline, CDR1 is SGHTA and CDR2 FQGNSA. The CDR3 covers 14 residues. V dropped 1 base and J dropped 1 base, with 7 bases sitting between them.

This chain joins TRBV7-2 and TRBJ2-5; D unresolved. Trimming cost V 7 bases and J 3 bases, with 15 bases left between them. The length of the CDR3 is 14 residues. In germline, CDR1 is SGHTA, CDR2 FQGNSA. The CDR3 coding sequence is TGTGCCAGCATCCGGCCGGGCAGGAAAGAGACCCAGTACTTC. It is translated as CASIRPGRKETQYF. The full variable domain, with the rest looked up from reference TRBV7-2 and TRBJ2-5, is GAGVSQSPSNKVTEKGKDVELRCDPISGHTALYWYRQSLGQGLEFLIYFQGNSAPDKSGLPSDRFSAERTGGSVSTLTIQRTQQEDSAVYLCASIRPGRKETQYFGPGTRLLVL.

Comment on this clonotype: A clone one base away is much larger, so this may be a read error. J is TRBJ2-3 and V is TRBV4-2; 9 bases are shared with TRBD1. The CDR3 totals 15 residues. Looked up from germline, CDR1 is LGHNA and CDR2 is YNFKEQ. The CDR3 sequence is CASSPTGGGTDTRYF. Here the CDR3 DNA reads TGTGCCAGCAGCCCGACAGGGGGAGGCACAGATACGCGGTATTTT.

The chain is built from TRBV29-1 and TRBJ2-7; no clear D gene. Trimming cost V 4 bases and J 0 bases, with 16 bases left between them. Looked up from germline, CDR1 is SQVTM and CDR2 is ANQGSEA. This CDR3 comprises 15 residues. The CDR3 DNA reads TGCAGCGTTGTACGCGTAAAGGTCACCTCCTACGAGCAGTACTTC. Translated: CSVVRVKVTSYEQYF.

Comments on this clonotype: Compared with germline, one end of the junction differs, possibly owing to a read error. The chain carries TRBV6-2 or TRBV6-3 and TRBJ2-3; 10 bases agree with TRBD2. The CDR3 is 14 residues long. Germline V gene data show CDR1 as MNHEY and CDR2 as SVGEGT. The CDR3 DNA reads as TGTGTCAGCGGTAGCGGGAGGTTCCCAGATACGCAGTATTTT. As protein: CVSGSGRFPDTQYF.

This clonotype came up a few times. The V and J genes are TRBV20-1 and TRBJ2-3, with D tentatively TRBD1 (6 bases). The CDR3 spans 14 residues. Deletions cut 6 bases from V and 4 bases from J, with 17 bases between. Germline-derived CDR1 and CDR2 are DFQATT and SNEGSKA (reference sequence). CDR3: CSAPSWGRSDTQYF. The CDR3 DNA sequence: TGCAGTGCCCCCTCGTGGGGGCGGTCAGATACGCAGTATTTT.

V and J are TRBV2 and TRBJ2-4; D may be TRBD1 or TRBD2 (5 bases each). V dropped 3 bases and J dropped 13 bases, with 19 bases sitting between them. CDR1 and CDR2 from the germline V gene are SNHLY and FYNNEI. This CDR3 region has 14 residues. The CDR3 loop reads CASSDLGLLGEQYF. DNA of the CDR3: TGTGCCAGCAGTGACCTGGGTCTCTTGGGGGAGCAGTACTTC.

J is TRBJ1-2 and V is TRBV20-1; weak D call: TRBD1 (5 bases). CDR1 is DFQATT and CDR2 is SNEGSKA in the germline V gene (reference sequence). The CDR3 totals 12 residues. The V gene lost 6 bases and the J gene lost 2 bases, with 10 bases spanning the gap. CDR3 residues: CSARDHNYGYTF. In nucleotides, the CDR3 is TGCAGTGCACGGGACCACAACTATGGCTACACCTTC.

The table lists this clonotype with a few counts. V is TRBV7-2 and J is TRBJ2-4, with D perhaps matching TRBD2 (7 bases). V lost 5 bases and J 1 base, leaving 18 bases between the germline ends. The CDR3 runs 17 residues. From germline, CDR1 is SGHTA and CDR2 FQGNSA. The CDR3 DNA is TGTGCCAGCAGCCCGTGGGCGGGGGCGCAGGCCAAAAACATTCAGTACTTC. Its protein product is CASSPWAGAQAKNIQYF.

Only a few counts were recorded for this clonotype. The DNA of the CDR3 is TGTGCCAGCAGCTTAGCGGGTGGACAGATCTACGAGCAGTACTTC. It yields the protein CASSLAGGQIYEQYF. This chain uses TRBV7-2 with TRBJ2-7; TRBD1 might be the D (6 bases). V was cut by 0 bases and J by 3 bases, with 12 bases left in between. Germline CDR1 reads SGHTA; CDR2 reads FQGNSA. This CDR3 is built from 15 residues.